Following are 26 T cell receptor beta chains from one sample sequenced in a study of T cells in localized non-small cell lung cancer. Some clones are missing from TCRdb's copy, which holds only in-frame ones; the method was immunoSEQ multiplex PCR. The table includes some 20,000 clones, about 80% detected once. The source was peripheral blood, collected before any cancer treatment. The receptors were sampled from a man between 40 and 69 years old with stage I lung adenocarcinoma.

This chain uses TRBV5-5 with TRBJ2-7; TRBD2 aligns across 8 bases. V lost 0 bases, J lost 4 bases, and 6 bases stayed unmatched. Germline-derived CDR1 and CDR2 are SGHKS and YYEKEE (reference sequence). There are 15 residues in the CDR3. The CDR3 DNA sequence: TGTGCCAGCAGCTTGGCGGCGGGGGGACCATACGAGCAGTACTTC. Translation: CASSLAAGGPYEQYF.

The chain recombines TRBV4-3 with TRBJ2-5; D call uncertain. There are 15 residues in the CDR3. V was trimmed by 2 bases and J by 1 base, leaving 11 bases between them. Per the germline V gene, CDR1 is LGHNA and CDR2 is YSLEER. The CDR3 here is CASSQSFRAQETQYF. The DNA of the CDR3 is TGCGCCAGCAGCCAATCATTTAGGGCCCAAGAGACCCAGTACTTC.

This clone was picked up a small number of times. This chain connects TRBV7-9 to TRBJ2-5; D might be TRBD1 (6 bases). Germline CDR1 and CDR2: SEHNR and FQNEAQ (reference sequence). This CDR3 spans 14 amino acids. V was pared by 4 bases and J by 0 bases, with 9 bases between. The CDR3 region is CASSSRQDQETQYF. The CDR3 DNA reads TGTGCCAGCAGCTCTAGACAGGACCAAGAGACCCAGTACTTC.

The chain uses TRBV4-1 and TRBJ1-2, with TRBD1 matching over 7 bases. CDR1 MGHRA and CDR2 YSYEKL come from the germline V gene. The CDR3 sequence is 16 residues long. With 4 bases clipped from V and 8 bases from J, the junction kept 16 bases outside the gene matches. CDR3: CASSLGPGTDPFGYTF. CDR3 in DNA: TGCGCCAGCAGCCTGGGCCCCGGGACAGACCCCTTCGGCTACACCTTC.

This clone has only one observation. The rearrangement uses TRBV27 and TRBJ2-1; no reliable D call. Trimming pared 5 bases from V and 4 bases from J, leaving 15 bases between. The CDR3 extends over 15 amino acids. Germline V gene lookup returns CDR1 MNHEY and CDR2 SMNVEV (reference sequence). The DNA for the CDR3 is TGTGCCAGCAGTATTTACAGCGACGATTACAATGAGCAGTTCTTC. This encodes CASSIYSDDYNEQFF.

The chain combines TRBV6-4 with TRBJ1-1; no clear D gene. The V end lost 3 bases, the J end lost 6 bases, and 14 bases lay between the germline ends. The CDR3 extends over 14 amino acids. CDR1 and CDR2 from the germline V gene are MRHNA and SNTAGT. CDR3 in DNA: TGTGCCAGCAGTGAAACGGATAATCGGGCTGAAGCTTTCTTT. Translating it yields CASSETDNRAEAFF.

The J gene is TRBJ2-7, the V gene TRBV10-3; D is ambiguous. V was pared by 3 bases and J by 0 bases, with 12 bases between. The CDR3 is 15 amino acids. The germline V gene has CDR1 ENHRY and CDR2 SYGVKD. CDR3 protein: CAISDLTTSSYEQYF. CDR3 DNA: TGTGCCATCAGTGATTTAACGACAAGCTCCTACGAGCAGTACTTC.

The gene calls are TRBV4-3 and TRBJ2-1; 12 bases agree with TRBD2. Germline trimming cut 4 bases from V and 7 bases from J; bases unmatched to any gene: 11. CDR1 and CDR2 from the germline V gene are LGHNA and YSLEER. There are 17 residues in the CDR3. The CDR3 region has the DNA TGCGCCAGCAGCCCCGACTCGAGACTAGCGGGGGCTAATGAGCAGTTCTTC. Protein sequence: CASSPDSRLAGANEQFF.

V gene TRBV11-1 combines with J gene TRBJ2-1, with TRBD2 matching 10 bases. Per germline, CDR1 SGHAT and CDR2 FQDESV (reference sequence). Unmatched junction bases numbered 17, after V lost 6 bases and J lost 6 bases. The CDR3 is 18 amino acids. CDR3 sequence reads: CASRKEVAGGPPTNEQFF. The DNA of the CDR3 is TGTGCCAGCAGAAAGGAAGTAGCGGGGGGCCCCCCGACCAATGAGCAGTTCTTC.

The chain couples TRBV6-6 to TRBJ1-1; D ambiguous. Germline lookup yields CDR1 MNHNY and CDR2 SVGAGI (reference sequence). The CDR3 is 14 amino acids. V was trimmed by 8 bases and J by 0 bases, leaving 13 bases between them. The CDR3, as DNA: TGTGCCAGCGGAAACTCTTGGGTGAACACTGAAGCTTTCTTT. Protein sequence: CASGNSWVNTEAFF.

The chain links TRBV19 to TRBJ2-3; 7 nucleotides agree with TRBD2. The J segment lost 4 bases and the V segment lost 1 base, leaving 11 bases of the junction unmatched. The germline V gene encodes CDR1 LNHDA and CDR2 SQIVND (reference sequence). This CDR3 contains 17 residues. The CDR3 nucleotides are TGTGCCAGTAGTATAGCGGACTGGGCTAGCGGATCAGATACGCAGTATTTT. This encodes CASSIADWASGSDTQYF. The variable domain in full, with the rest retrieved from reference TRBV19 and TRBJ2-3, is DGGITQSPKYLFRKEGQNVTLSCEQNLNHDAMYWYRQDPGQGLRLIYYSQIVNDFQKGDIAEGYSVSREKKESFPLTVTSAQKNPTAFYLCASSIADWASGSDTQYFGPGTRLTVL.

DNA for the CDR3: TGTGCCTGGAGTGTACATCCGGGCGATGAGCAGTTCTTC. Translating gives CAWSVHPGDEQFF. The J gene is TRBJ2-1, the V gene TRBV30; no reliable D call. This CDR3 spans 13 amino acids. With 0 bases removed from V and 8 bases from J, the gap between germline ends came to 11 bases. CDR1 GTSNPN and CDR2 SVGIG come from the germline V gene (reference sequence).

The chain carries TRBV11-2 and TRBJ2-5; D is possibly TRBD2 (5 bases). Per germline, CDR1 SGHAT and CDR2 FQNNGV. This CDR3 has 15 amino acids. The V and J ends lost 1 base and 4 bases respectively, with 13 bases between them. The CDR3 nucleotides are TGTGCCAGCAGCTTAGTAGTAGCGAGAGGAGAGACCCAGTACTTC. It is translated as CASSLVVARGETQYF.

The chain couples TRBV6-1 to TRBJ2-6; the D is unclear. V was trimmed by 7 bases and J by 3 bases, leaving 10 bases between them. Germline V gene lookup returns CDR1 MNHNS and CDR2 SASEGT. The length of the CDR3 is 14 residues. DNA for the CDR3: TGTGCCAGCACCTCGACGCATGGGGCCAACGTCCTGACTTTC. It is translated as CASTSTHGANVLTF.

The CDR3 sequence: CASSLSSGVEAFF. CDR3 DNA sequence: TGTGCCAGCAGCTTGAGCTCTGGTGTTGAAGCTTTCTTT. This chain joins TRBV7-3 and TRBJ1-1; D is undetermined. This CDR3 spans 13 amino acids. Germline V lookup: CDR1 SGHTA, CDR2 FQGTGA. The V gene lost 3 bases and the J gene lost 7 bases, with 12 bases spanning the gap.

For the CDR3, the DNA is TGCAGCGTTGCTACTAGCGGCTTTGGCGAGCAGTACTTC. Amino acids: CSVATSGFGEQYF. This rearrangement joins TRBV29-1 to TRBJ2-7; TRBD2 agrees at 8 bases. The CDR3 length is 13 residues. J was trimmed by 6 bases and V by 4 bases; bases with no gene match: 8. Per the germline V gene, CDR1 is SQVTM and CDR2 is ANQGSEA.

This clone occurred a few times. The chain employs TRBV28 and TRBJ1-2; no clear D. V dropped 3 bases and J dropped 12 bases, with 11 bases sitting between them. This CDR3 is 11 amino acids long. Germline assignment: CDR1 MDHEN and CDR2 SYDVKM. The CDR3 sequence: CASSLELNHTF. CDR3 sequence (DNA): TGTGCCAGCAGTTTGGAACTTAACCACACCTTC.

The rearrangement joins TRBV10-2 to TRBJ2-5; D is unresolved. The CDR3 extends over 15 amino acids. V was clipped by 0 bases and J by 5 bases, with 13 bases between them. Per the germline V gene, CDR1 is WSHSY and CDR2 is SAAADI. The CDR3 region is CASSESTWQEETQYF. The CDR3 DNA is TGCGCCAGCAGTGAGTCGACTTGGCAGGAGGAGACCCAGTACTTC.

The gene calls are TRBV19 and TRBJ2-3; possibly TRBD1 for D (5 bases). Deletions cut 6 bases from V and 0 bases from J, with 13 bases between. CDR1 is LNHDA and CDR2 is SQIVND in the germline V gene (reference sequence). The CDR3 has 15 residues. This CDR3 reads CASRGRQRSTDTQYF. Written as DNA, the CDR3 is TGTGCCAGTAGAGGCCGACAGAGAAGCACAGATACGCAGTATTTT.

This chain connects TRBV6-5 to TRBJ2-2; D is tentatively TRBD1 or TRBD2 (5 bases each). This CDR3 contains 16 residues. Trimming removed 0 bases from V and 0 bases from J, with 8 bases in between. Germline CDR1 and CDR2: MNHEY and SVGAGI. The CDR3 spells CASSYSGRPNTGELFF. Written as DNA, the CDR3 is TGTGCCAGCAGTTACTCGGGACGCCCGAACACCGGGGAGCTGTTTTTT.

The CDR3 here is CASTGTGKNYGYTF. In DNA form, the CDR3 reads TGTGCCAGTACCGGGACAGGGAAGAACTATGGCTACACCTTC. The rearrangement uses TRBV27 and TRBJ1-2; 9 nucleotides agree with TRBD1. V shed 9 bases and J 2 bases; nucleotides not matched to a gene: 7. Germline V gene data show CDR1 as MNHEY and CDR2 as SMNVEV (reference sequence). This CDR3 spans 14 amino acids.

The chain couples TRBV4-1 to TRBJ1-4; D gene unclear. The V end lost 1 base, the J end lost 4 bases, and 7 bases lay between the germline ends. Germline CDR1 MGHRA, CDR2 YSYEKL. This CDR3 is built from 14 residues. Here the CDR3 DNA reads TGCGCCAGCAGCCAAGGGACGGGTAATGAAAAACTGTTTTTT. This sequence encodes CASSQGTGNEKLFF.

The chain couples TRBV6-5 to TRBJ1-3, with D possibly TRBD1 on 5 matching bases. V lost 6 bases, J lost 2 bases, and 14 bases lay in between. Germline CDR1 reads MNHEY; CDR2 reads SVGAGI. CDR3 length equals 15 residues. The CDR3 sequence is CASRPSTEAGNTIYF. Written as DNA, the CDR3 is TGTGCCAGCAGGCCCTCGACAGAGGCTGGAAACACCATATATTTT.

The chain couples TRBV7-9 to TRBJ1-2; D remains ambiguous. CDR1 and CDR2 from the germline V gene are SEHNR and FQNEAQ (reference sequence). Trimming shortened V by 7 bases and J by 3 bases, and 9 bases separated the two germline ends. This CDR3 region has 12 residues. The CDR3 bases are TGTGCCAGCAACCCCCTTTACTATGGCTACACCTTC. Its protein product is CASNPLYYGYTF.

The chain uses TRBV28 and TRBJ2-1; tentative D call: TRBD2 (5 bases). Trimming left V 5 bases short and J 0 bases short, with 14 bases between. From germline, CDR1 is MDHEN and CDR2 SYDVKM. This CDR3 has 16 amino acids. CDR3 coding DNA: TGTGCCAGCAGTCCTGCCGAGGGATACTCCTACAATGAGCAGTTCTTC. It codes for CASSPAEGYSYNEQFF.

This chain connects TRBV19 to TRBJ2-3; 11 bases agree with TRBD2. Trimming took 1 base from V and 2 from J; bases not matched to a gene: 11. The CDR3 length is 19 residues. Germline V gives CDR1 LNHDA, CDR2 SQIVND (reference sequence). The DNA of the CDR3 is TGTGCCAGTAGTATAGTCCTAGGGCGGACTAGCGGGTTCACAGATACGCAGTATTTT. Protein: CASSIVLGRTSGFTDTQYF.